These 17 T cell receptor beta chains were sequenced from one sample in a study of shared clonotypes between healthy human individuals (dated by TCRdb to the early 2020s). The receptor library was made with the immunoSEQ multiplex PCR assay. TCRdb stores this immuneACCESS table with in-frame sequences only. Part of the clones is absent; in the studies checked, under half of the shortfall reflects unresolved V genes, and no reason is known for the rest. Present in this sample are approximately 2,300,000 clones, 85% to 95% of which were seen just once. Clones ranked in the top ten supply 0.3% to 0.45% of the sample. Source material: naive CD4+ T cells from PBMCs. The cell subset or site label for this specimen denotes: CD45RA+ positively selected. The receptors come from a young man in good health. Some clones in this sample may be carry-over from other donors' samples.

A few counts support this clone. The CDR3 is CASSVLTGTEAFF. As DNA, the CDR3 is TGTGCCAGCAGCGTATTAACGGGCACTGAAGCTTTCTTT. This sequence joins TRBV9 and TRBJ1-1; D call uncertain. The CDR3 consists of 13 residues. CDR1 and CDR2 from the germline V gene are SGDLS and YYNGEE. Trimming stripped 1 base from V and 4 bases from J, with 8 bases between.

The chain combines TRBV5-8 with TRBJ1-5; TRBD1 matches at 7 bases. The ends lost 4 bases at V and 5 bases at J; junction bases unmatched: 9. The CDR3 sequence is 15 residues long. Germline CDR1 is SGHTS and CDR2 is YDEGEE. CDR3 in amino acids: CASSTGDSRYQPQHF. DNA of the CDR3: TGTGCCAGCAGCACTGGGGACAGCAGATATCAGCCCCAGCATTTT. Using reference TRBV5-8 and TRBJ1-5 for the parts outside the CDR3, the full variable domain is EAGVTQSPTHLIKTRGQQATLRCSPISGHTSVYWYQQALGLGLQFLLWYDEGEERNRGNFPPRFSGRQFPNYSSELNVNALELEDSALYLCASSTGDSRYQPQHFGDGTRLSIL.

The rearrangement links TRBV7-6 to TRBJ2-3, with 9 bases identical to TRBD2. The germline V gene has CDR1 SGHVS and CDR2 FNYEAQ. V was pared by 8 bases and J by 5 bases, with 11 bases of the junction left unmatched. This CDR3 has 15 amino acids. The CDR3 DNA reads TGTGCCAGCTTACTTTCTAGCGGGAAAGGAGATACGCAGTATTTT. Protein product: CASLLSSGKGDTQYF.

J is TRBJ1-3 and V is TRBV13, with no clear D. Per the germline V gene, CDR1 is PRHDT and CDR2 is FYEKMQ (reference sequence). The CDR3 runs to 13 residues. The V and J ends lost 3 bases and 3 bases respectively, with 6 bases between them. The CDR3 DNA sequence: TGTGCCAGCAGCTTGACCCTTGGAAACACCATATATTTT. Translating gives CASSLTLGNTIYF.

The V and J genes are TRBV7-6 and TRBJ2-7; D is undetermined. Germline V gene data show CDR1 as SGHVS and CDR2 as FNYEAQ. The germline V and J ends were trimmed by 0 bases and 0 bases, with 12 bases remaining between them. CDR3 size: 16 residues. DNA for the CDR3: TGTGCCAGCAGCTTAGCGACCTCCCGGGCCTCCTACGAGCAGTACTTC. This sequence encodes CASSLATSRASYEQYF.

The chain joins TRBV28 to TRBJ2-7, with a tentative D call TRBD1 (6 bases). V was trimmed by 5 bases and J by 3 bases, leaving 23 bases between them. The CDR3 runs 17 residues. Per the germline V gene, CDR1 is MDHEN and CDR2 is SYDVKM. The CDR3 spells CASSAPRDTEPFYEQYF. CDR3 DNA sequence: TGTGCCAGCAGTGCCCCACGGGACACCGAACCATTCTACGAGCAGTACTTC.

The gene calls are TRBV4-2 and TRBJ2-1; the match to TRBD2 covers 11 bases. After removal of 2 bases from V and 0 bases from J, the junction contained 3 bases not matched to a gene. The CDR3 loop spans 17 amino acids. The germline gives CDR1 LGHNA, CDR2 YNFKEQ. CDR3 loop: CASSQRGLADSYNEQFF. CDR3 coding DNA: TGTGCCAGCAGCCAACGGGGACTAGCGGACTCCTACAATGAGCAGTTCTTC.

This chain connects TRBV19 to TRBJ1-1, with D unclear. This CDR3 is 12 amino acids long. Trimming took off 1 base at V and 11 bases at J, with 11 bases between the two ends. The germline V gene has CDR1 LNHDA and CDR2 SQIVND (reference sequence). The CDR3 DNA reads as TGTGCCAGTAGTATAGTCGGGGAAGCTGCTTTCTTT. Its translation is CASSIVGEAAFF.

This rearrangement joins TRBV6-5 to TRBJ2-5, with 10 bases lining up with TRBD1. Looked up from germline, CDR1 is MNHEY and CDR2 is SVGAGI. This CDR3 spans 14 amino acids. J was trimmed by 4 bases and V by 5 bases; bases with no gene match: 4. The CDR3 region has the DNA TGTGCCAGCAGTCCCCGGACAGGGGGAGAGACCCAGTACTTC. Its translation: CASSPRTGGETQYF.

The chain links TRBV21-1 to TRBJ2-1; the table's D call of TRBD1 was not tested on the DNA. TRBV21-1 is assigned pseudogene status. CDR3 size: 12 residues. The CDR3 sequence is CASSTSYNEQFF. As DNA, the CDR3 is TGTGCCAGCAGCACCAGTTACAATGAGCAGTTCTTC.

The rearrangement joins TRBV2 to TRBJ1-1; 8 bases are a match to TRBD1. Germline V gene data show CDR1 as SNHLY and CDR2 as FYNNEI. The V and J ends lost 8 bases and 1 base, in that order; junction bases with no gene match: 3. The CDR3 covers 13 residues. The CDR3, as DNA: TGTGCCAGCGTGGGACAGGCGAACACTGAAGCTTTCTTT. This codes for CASVGQANTEAFF.

The gene calls are TRBV6-5 and TRBJ2-7; D uncertain. Looked up from germline, CDR1 is MNHEY and CDR2 is SVGAGI. The CDR3 is 16 amino acids. The V end lost 0 bases, the J end lost 3 bases, and 15 bases lay between the germline ends. In DNA form, the CDR3 reads TGTGCCAGCAGTTACTCGGCCGTGGATCGGGTCTACGAGCAGTACTTC. This translates into CASSYSAVDRVYEQYF.

This sequence joins TRBV28 and TRBJ2-1, with 8 bases fitting TRBD2. From germline, CDR1 is MDHEN and CDR2 SYDVKM. The trim removed 4 bases at V and 4 bases at J, leaving 12 bases unmatched. This CDR3 has 17 amino acids. CDR3 in DNA: TGTGCCAGCAGTTCCTCTTCTAGCGGGCTGACATACAATGAGCAGTTCTTC. Amino acid sequence: CASSSSSSGLTYNEQFF.

This sequence joins TRBV28 and TRBJ2-7; tentatively, D is TRBD1 (5 bases). The CDR3 covers 15 residues. Germline V lookup: CDR1 MDHEN, CDR2 SYDVKM. V lost 6 bases, J lost 5 bases, and 20 bases lay in between. CDR3 sequence (DNA): TGTGCCAGCAGGCTTTTAGGGTCGGTGGGGCACGAGCAGTACTTC. It yields the protein CASRLLGSVGHEQYF. The full variable domain, in which reference TRBV28 and TRBJ2-7 provide the parts outside the CDR3, is DVKVTQSSRYLVKRTGEKVFLECVQDMDHENMFWYRQDPGLGLRLIYFSYDVKMKEKGDIPEGYSVSREKKERFSLILESASTNQTSMYLCASRLLGSVGHEQYFGPGTRLTVT.

The genes are TRBV29-1 and TRBJ2-1; 8 bases fit TRBD1. Trimming cost V 5 bases and J 0 bases; bases outside gene matches: 6. The CDR3 loop spans 15 amino acids. Germline V gives CDR1 SQVTM, CDR2 ANQGSEA. Written as DNA, the CDR3 is TGCAGCGTTCCAAAGACAGGGGCCTCCTACAATGAGCAGTTCTTC. This codes for CSVPKTGASYNEQFF.

J is TRBJ1-2 and V is TRBV4-1; D is perhaps TRBD1 (5 bases). Germline CDR1 MGHRA, CDR2 YSYEKL. V dropped 4 bases and J dropped 6 bases, with 18 bases sitting between them. This CDR3 region has 15 residues. For the CDR3, the DNA is TGCGCCAGCAGCCCAAATGCGGGACTTATGGATGGCTACACCTTC. Protein sequence: CASSPNAGLMDGYTF.

This CDR3 reads CATSSRHGYTF. CDR3 sequence (DNA): TGTGCCACCAGCTCGCGACACGGCTACACCTTC. The gene calls are TRBV15 and TRBJ1-2, with D unclear. Germline CDR1 reads LNHNV; CDR2 reads YYDKDF (reference sequence). There are 11 residues in the CDR3. The ends were cut back, 5 bases at V and 8 bases at J, with 9 bases in the middle.